These 8 T cell receptor beta chains originate from one sample sequenced in a study of OX40 agonist ivuxolimab in advanced cancers. Receptor libraries were prepared by the immunoSEQ multiplex PCR assay. Drawn from immuneACCESS, this table holds only the in-frame rearrangements with V and J called that TCRdb kept. Clones are partly lost; checked studies trace under half to an unresolved V gene and leave the rest unexplained. The sample table records about 110,000 clones; 91% of these occur just once. Approximately 1.2% of the sample is held by the ten biggest clonotypes. The source material was CD4+ or CD8+ T cells sorted from blood, sampled in a trial of the OX40 agonist ivuxolimab. The origin of the receptors is an adult with an advanced solid tumor such as melanoma, head and neck, liver or kidney cancer.

The gene calls are TRBV5-1 and TRBJ2-2; TRBD1 agrees at 12 bases. The CDR3 has 16 residues. The V and J ends lost 4 bases and 7 bases, in that order; junction bases with no gene match: 8. CDR1 SGHRS and CDR2 YFSETQ come from the germline V gene. As DNA, the CDR3 is TGCGCCAGCAGCATCCGGGACAGGGGGCAAGACGGGGAGCTGTTTTTT. Residues: CASSIRDRGQDGELFF.

The V call is TRBV7-3, the J call TRBJ2-1; 7 nucleotides agree with TRBD1. The CDR3 consists of 17 residues. Germline values: CDR1 SGHTA, CDR2 FQGTGA. Trimming cost V 4 bases and J 0 bases; bases outside gene matches: 9. The CDR3 bases are TGTGCCAGCAGCTGGGCCGGGACAGCATTCTCCTACAATGAGCAGTTCTTC. Translation gives CASSWAGTAFSYNEQFF.

The CDR3 DNA is TGTGCCAGCCAGTCAGGGAATTCACCCCTCCACTTT. Translated, it gives CASQSGNSPLHF. The V gene is TRBV19, the J gene TRBJ1-6; D is perhaps TRBD1 (5 bases). This CDR3 is built from 12 residues. Trimming took off 9 bases at V and 7 bases at J, with 10 bases between the two ends. Germline V gives CDR1 LNHDA, CDR2 SQIVND (reference sequence).

The rearrangement uses TRBV28 and TRBJ1-1; D remains unclear. The CDR3 consists of 13 residues. The V end was cut by 5 bases, the J end by 2 bases, with 9 bases between. In germline, CDR1 is MDHEN, CDR2 SYDVKM. The CDR3 DNA is TGTGCCAGCAGTCTCCAGATAAACACTGAAGCTTTCTTT. Its translation is CASSLQINTEAFF.

The rearrangement uses TRBV30 and TRBJ1-4; TRBD1 might be the D (6 bases). Germline CDR1 reads GTSNPN; CDR2 reads SVGIG (reference sequence). This CDR3 has 14 residues. V lost 2 bases to trimming and J lost 5 bases, with 12 bases between them. The CDR3 loop is CAWSTEQGNEKLFF. The CDR3 DNA sequence: TGTGCCTGGAGTACCGAGCAGGGGAATGAAAAACTGTTTTTT.

The chain links TRBV15 to TRBJ1-4; D is unclear. Trimming cost V 0 bases and J 0 bases, with 14 bases left between them. The CDR3 extends over 18 amino acids. Germline CDR1 reads LNHNV; CDR2 reads YYDKDF (reference sequence). CDR3 DNA: TGTGCCACCAGCAGAGATGGTGGGTTGGATCCAACTAATGAAAAACTGTTTTTT. Encoded protein: CATSRDGGLDPTNEKLFF.

The rearrangement uses TRBV9 and TRBJ2-3; D unresolved. V lost 0 bases, J lost 2 bases, and 16 bases lay in between. Germline assignment: CDR1 SGDLS and CDR2 YYNGEE. The CDR3 is made up of 17 amino acids. In DNA form, the CDR3 reads TGTGCCAGCAGCGTAGAATCTTTTGGGCAGAACACAGATACGCAGTATTTT. It specifies CASSVESFGQNTDTQYF.

The chain links TRBV28 to TRBJ2-7; the D gene is possibly TRBD2 (5 bases). V was trimmed by 5 bases and J by 2 bases, leaving 19 bases between them. The CDR3 covers 16 residues. Germline lookup yields CDR1 MDHEN and CDR2 SYDVKM. The CDR3 loop is CASSLRGDPAAYEQYF. The CDR3 nucleotides read TGTGCCAGCAGTCTCCGGGGAGACCCAGCGGCCTACGAGCAGTACTTC. Combining the CDR3 with reference TRBV28 and TRBJ2-7 gives the whole variable domain DVKVTQSSRYLVKRTGEKVFLECVQDMDHENMFWYRQDPGLGLRLIYFSYDVKMKEKGDIPEGYSVSREKKERFSLILESASTNQTSMYLCASSLRGDPAAYEQYFGPGTRLTVT.